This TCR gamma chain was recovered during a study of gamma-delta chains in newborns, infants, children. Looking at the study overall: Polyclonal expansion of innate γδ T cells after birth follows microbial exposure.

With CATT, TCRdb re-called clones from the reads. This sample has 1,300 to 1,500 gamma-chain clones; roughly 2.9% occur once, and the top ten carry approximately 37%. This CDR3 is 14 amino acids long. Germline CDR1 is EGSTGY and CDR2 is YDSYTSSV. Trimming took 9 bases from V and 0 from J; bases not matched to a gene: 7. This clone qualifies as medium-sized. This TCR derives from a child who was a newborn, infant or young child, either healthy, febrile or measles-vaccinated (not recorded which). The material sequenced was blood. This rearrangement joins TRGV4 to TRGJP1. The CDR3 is CATPEDTTGWFKIF. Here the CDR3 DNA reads TGTGCCACCCCAGAAGATACCACTGGTTGGTTCAAGATATTT.